This T cell receptor beta chain is from a study of T cells in localized non-small cell lung cancer. General study results and limits: When the top 100 tumor clones were examined, a median approximately 62 of them also appeared in the adjacent lung, which was paired and uninvolved. In uninvolved adjacent lung, T cell clonality reached its highest value, exceeding tumor.

Some clones are missing from TCRdb's copy, which holds only in-frame ones; the method was immunoSEQ multiplex PCR. Of about 21,000 clones in the sample, roughly 86% were seen once. For this clone: Its antigen is still unknown.

The germline V gene has CDR1 WNHNN and CDR2 SYGVQD (reference sequence). V lost 2 bases to trimming and J lost 2 bases; unmatched junction nucleotides: 4. The CDR3 totals 15 residues. The J gene is TRBJ2-3, the V gene TRBV10-1; TRBD2 matches 7 bases. This clonotype was obtained from a male donor at least 60 years old with stage II lung adenocarcinoma. Sequences were derived from peripheral blood mononuclear cells, sampled before any cancer treatment. CDR3 DNA: TGCGCCAGCAGTGAGATCGCGGGGGACACAGATACGCAGTATTTT. This codes for CASSEIAGDTDTQYF.